A single sample is the source of the 24 T cell receptor beta chains below, sequenced in a study of blood T cell dynamics during melanoma immunotherapy. The sample's time point: pre-treatment baseline. Here immunoSEQ multiplex PCR was the method, and the copy in TCRdb shows in-frame clones only, minus some. The data hold over 13,000 clones, with 85% to 90% observed a single time. Material: blood, obtained from a patient treated with checkpoint blockade. The receptors derive from a human donor with melanoma.

CDR3 DNA sequence: TGTGCCAGCAGCCCCCCGCACGCTAACTATGGCTACACCTTC. Protein: CASSPPHANYGYTF. This chain joins TRBV7-3 and TRBJ1-2; D gene unclear. The V end was cut by 5 bases, the J end by 0 bases, with 10 bases between. Germline V gene sequence: CDR1 SGHTA, CDR2 FQGTGA. This CDR3 spans 14 amino acids. Drawing the rest from reference TRBV7-3 and TRBJ1-2, the complete variable domain is GAGVSQTPSNKVTEKGKYVELRCDPISGHTALYWYRQSLGQGPEFLIYFQGTGAADDSGLPNDRFFAVRPEGSVSTLKIQRTERGDSAVYLCASSPPHANYGYTFGSGTRLTVV.

As regards this clone: The sample contains more than one DNA sequence encoding this CDR3. The chain recombines TRBV5-1 with TRBJ2-5, with 10 bases matching TRBD2. V dropped 4 bases and J dropped 6; count of bases not matched to a gene: 12. CDR1 is SGHRS and CDR2 is YFSETQ in the germline V gene. This CDR3 has 16 amino acids. CDR3 protein: CASSPQPAGGRQTQYF. In nucleotides, the CDR3 is TGCGCCAGCAGCCCCCAGCCAGCGGGGGGGCGGCAGACCCAGTACTTC.

The chain carries TRBV9 and TRBJ1-6, with 10 bases aligning to TRBD1. The CDR3 is 14 amino acids. Trimming at V came to 3 bases and at J to 10 bases, leaving 4 bases not matched to a gene. Germline V gives CDR1 SGDLS, CDR2 YYNGEE. CDR3 protein: CASSEGTGESPLHF. The CDR3 nucleotides are TGTGCCAGCAGCGAGGGGACAGGGGAGTCACCCCTCCACTTT.

V is TRBV5-1 and J is TRBJ2-4, with D maybe TRBD1 (5 bases). CDR1 is SGHRS and CDR2 is YFSETQ in the germline V gene. Trimming stripped 0 bases from V and 2 bases from J, with 18 bases between. This CDR3 is 18 amino acids long. The CDR3 sequence: CASSLAPDQGLTKNIQYF. The CDR3 bases are TGCGCCAGCAGCTTGGCTCCCGATCAGGGTTTGACCAAAAACATTCAGTACTTC.

The gene calls are TRBV6-1 and TRBJ2-3, with D possibly matching TRBD2 (6 bases). V lost 2 bases and J lost 2, with 11 bases in between. Looked up from germline, CDR1 is MNHNS and CDR2 is SASEGT. The CDR3 is 15 amino acids. In DNA form, the CDR3 reads TGTGCCAGCAGTGAACGGGACTTCTCCACAGATACGCAGTATTTT. It translates to CASSERDFSTDTQYF.

The chain recombines TRBV5-1 with TRBJ2-3; D not resolved. Looked up from germline, CDR1 is SGHRS and CDR2 is YFSETQ. Trimming removed 5 bases from V and 3 bases from J, with 13 bases in between. The CDR3 spans 14 residues. DNA of the CDR3: TGCGCCAGCAGGGAAGGCTACGGGACAGATACGCAGTATTTT. Residues: CASREGYGTDTQYF.

A word on this clone: At one boundary the junction diverges from the germline segment, which might be a read error. The chain links TRBV30 to TRBJ1-2, with D tentatively TRBD1 (5 bases). The V gene's germline CDR1 is GTSNPN and CDR2 SVGIG (reference sequence). The CDR3 has 13 amino acids. CDR3 bases: TGTGCCTGGAGTGCCGAACTACTCTCGGGACCTACTTTC. Protein sequence: CAWSAELLSGPTF.

CDR3 sequence reads: CASSESGVGGNQPQHF. CDR3 nucleotide sequence: TGTGCCAGCAGTGAATCCGGTGTGGGGGGGAATCAGCCCCAGCATTTT. V is TRBV6-1 and J is TRBJ1-5; D is possibly TRBD1 (5 bases). V was clipped by 2 bases and J by 4 bases, with 15 bases between them. CDR1 is MNHNS and CDR2 is SASEGT in the germline V gene. The CDR3 extends over 16 amino acids.

This clone was detected a few times. The V call is TRBV4-2, the J call TRBJ1-5, with D possibly matching TRBD1 (5 bases). This CDR3 is built from 14 residues. The germline V gene encodes CDR1 LGHNA and CDR2 YNFKEQ. Trimming shortened V by 0 bases and J by 4 bases, and 7 bases separated the two germline ends. CDR3 coding DNA: TGTGCCAGCAGCCAAGATTGGGGGAATCAGCCCCAGCATTTT. As protein: CASSQDWGNQPQHF.

The chain employs TRBV11-1 and TRBJ1-4, with 9 bases that match TRBD1. The length of the CDR3 is 14 residues. Per germline, CDR1 SGHAT and CDR2 FQDESV (reference sequence). The V and J ends lost 2 bases and 6 bases, in that order; junction bases with no gene match: 1. CDR3: CASSLRQGDEKLFF. The CDR3 nucleotides read TGTGCCAGCAGCTTACGACAGGGGGATGAAAAACTGTTTTTT. The whole variable domain, remainder taken from reference TRBV11-1 and TRBJ1-4, is EAEVAQSPRYKITEKSQAVAFWCDPISGHATLYWYRQILGQGPELLVQFQDESVVDDSQLPKDRFSAERLKGVDSTLKIQPAELGDSAMYLCASSLRQGDEKLFFGSGTQLSVL.

This clone has a single count. V usage is TRBV2 and J usage is TRBJ2-2; D gene uncertain. The V end lost 7 bases, the J end lost 4 bases, and 10 bases lay between the germline ends. CDR3 length: 13 residues. Germline-derived CDR1 and CDR2 are SNHLY and FYNNEI. CDR3 DNA: TGTGCCAGCACGGCTTTGGGCACCGGGGAGCTGTTTTTT. It translates to CASTALGTGELFF.

The chain carries TRBV30 and TRBJ2-7; D remains unclear. Per germline, CDR1 GTSNPN and CDR2 SVGIG (reference sequence). Trimming stripped 3 bases from V and 2 bases from J, with 14 bases between. This CDR3 region has 14 residues. The CDR3 protein is CAWSSPPQTYEQYF. In DNA form, the CDR3 reads TGTGCCTGGAGCTCCCCCCCCCAGACCTACGAGCAGTACTTC.

The J gene is TRBJ1-2, the V gene TRBV7-6, with D unresolved. CDR1 and CDR2 from the germline V gene are SGHVS and FNYEAQ. CDR3 size: 16 residues. Trimming took off 5 bases at V and 1 base at J, with 17 bases between the two ends. The CDR3 DNA reads TGTGCCAGCAGCCCAAAACCTCACGGAGGTAACTATGGCTACACCTTC. It encodes CASSPKPHGGNYGYTF.

The chain couples TRBV7-9 to TRBJ1-1; 7 bases map to TRBD1. In germline, CDR1 is SEHNR, CDR2 FQNEAQ (reference sequence). Trimming removed 4 bases from V and 7 bases from J; junction bases left unmatched: 12. This CDR3 spans 15 amino acids. The CDR3 here is CASSSPDRAAVEAFF. As DNA, the CDR3 is TGTGCCAGCAGCTCACCTGACAGGGCCGCCGTTGAAGCTTTCTTT.

The gene calls are TRBV5-1 and TRBJ2-2; 8 bases are a match to TRBD2. The ends lost 4 bases at V and 4 bases at J; junction bases unmatched: 9. The CDR3 runs to 16 residues. The germline V gene encodes CDR1 SGHRS and CDR2 YFSETQ. The CDR3 sequence is CASSQTGTRGTGELFF. Here the CDR3 DNA reads TGCGCCAGCAGCCAAACCGGGACTAGGGGCACCGGGGAGCTGTTTTTT.

The V gene is TRBV11-1, the J gene TRBJ1-1; a possible D gene is TRBD1 (6 bases). Germline-derived CDR1 and CDR2 are SGHAT and FQDESV (reference sequence). V was pared by 3 bases and J by 4 bases, with 9 bases between. This CDR3 is built from 13 residues. The CDR3 here is CASSFRGGTEAFF. CDR3 nucleotides: TGTGCCAGCAGCTTTCGAGGGGGCACTGAAGCTTTCTTT.

This chain joins TRBV5-1 and TRBJ2-3, with 12 bases lining up with TRBD2. The V gene end was trimmed by 1 base and the J gene end by 1 base; junction bases not matched to a gene: 10. CDR1 is SGHRS and CDR2 is YFSETQ in the germline V gene. This CDR3 region has 19 residues. The CDR3 loop reads CASSLRWALAGGGTDTQYF. The CDR3 DNA is TGCGCCAGCAGCTTGCGGTGGGCACTAGCGGGGGGAGGCACAGATACGCAGTATTTT. Complete variable domain (other parts from reference TRBV5-1 and TRBJ2-3): KAGVTQTPRYLIKTRGQQVTLSCSPISGHRSVSWYQQTPGQGLQFLFEYFSETQRNKGNFPGRFSGRQFSNSRSEMNVSTLELGDSALYLCASSLRWALAGGGTDTQYFGPGTRLTVL.

This sequence joins TRBV6-5 and TRBJ1-6, with no clear D. In germline, CDR1 is MNHEY, CDR2 SVGAGI. The CDR3 runs 14 residues. Trimming took 7 bases from V and 7 from J, leaving 14 bases between them. CDR3 region: CASTYWAPNSPLHF. The CDR3 bases are TGTGCCAGCACATATTGGGCTCCCAATTCACCCCTCCACTTT.

The chain is built from TRBV28 and TRBJ1-6; D is perhaps TRBD1 (5 bases). Germline values: CDR1 MDHEN, CDR2 SYDVKM. Trimming removed 6 bases at V and 9 bases at J, with 18 bases between. The CDR3 consists of 15 residues. The DNA of the CDR3 is TGTGCCAGCAGGCCCTTCGCGGGGCGGGTTTCACCCCTCCACTTT. Translation gives CASRPFAGRVSPLHF.

This clone came up once. The chain has TRBV2 and TRBJ2-4; D possibly uses TRBD1 or TRBD2 (5 bases each). Germline V gene data show CDR1 as SNHLY and CDR2 as FYNNEI. V was clipped by 6 bases and J by 2 bases, with 14 bases between them. There are 15 residues in the CDR3. The CDR3 sequence: CASRGVFVSKNIQYF. The CDR3 DNA reads as TGTGCCAGCAGGGGGGTTTTCGTATCCAAAAACATTCAGTACTTC.

The chain carries TRBV2 and TRBJ2-4; D is uncertain. V gave up 5 bases and J gave up 8 bases, with 13 bases separating them. Looked up from germline, CDR1 is SNHLY and CDR2 is FYNNEI. This CDR3 has 13 amino acids. Written as DNA, the CDR3 is TGTGCCAGCAGTTCTGGCCCCGCGGACATTCAGTACTTC. It translates to CASSSGPADIQYF.

The gene calls are TRBV5-6 and TRBJ2-1, with D possibly TRBD1 on 5 matching bases. V was pared by 0 bases and J by 6 bases, with 13 bases between. Germline V gene sequence: CDR1 SGHDT, CDR2 YYEEEE. The CDR3 length is 15 residues. DNA for the CDR3: TGTGCCAGCAGCTTGGCCGGACAAGGGGTCAATGAGCAGTTCTTC. Translated, it gives CASSLAGQGVNEQFF.

V and J are TRBV28 and TRBJ1-5; TRBD1 is a possible D gene (5 bases). The germline V gene encodes CDR1 MDHEN and CDR2 SYDVKM. This CDR3 spans 15 amino acids. V was shortened by 1 base and J by 4 bases, with 11 bases between the two germline ends. The chain's CDR3 is CASSLSDSSNQPQHF. The CDR3 coding sequence is TGTGCCAGCAGTTTATCCGACAGCTCAAATCAGCCCCAGCATTTT.

The chain carries TRBV11-2 and TRBJ2-3; D unclear. Trimming took off 3 bases at V and 4 bases at J, with 8 bases between the two ends. CDR3 length equals 13 residues. CDR1 SGHAT and CDR2 FQNNGV come from the germline V gene. CDR3 region: CASSFGFADTQYF. The CDR3 bases are TGTGCCAGCAGCTTTGGGTTCGCAGATACGCAGTATTTT.